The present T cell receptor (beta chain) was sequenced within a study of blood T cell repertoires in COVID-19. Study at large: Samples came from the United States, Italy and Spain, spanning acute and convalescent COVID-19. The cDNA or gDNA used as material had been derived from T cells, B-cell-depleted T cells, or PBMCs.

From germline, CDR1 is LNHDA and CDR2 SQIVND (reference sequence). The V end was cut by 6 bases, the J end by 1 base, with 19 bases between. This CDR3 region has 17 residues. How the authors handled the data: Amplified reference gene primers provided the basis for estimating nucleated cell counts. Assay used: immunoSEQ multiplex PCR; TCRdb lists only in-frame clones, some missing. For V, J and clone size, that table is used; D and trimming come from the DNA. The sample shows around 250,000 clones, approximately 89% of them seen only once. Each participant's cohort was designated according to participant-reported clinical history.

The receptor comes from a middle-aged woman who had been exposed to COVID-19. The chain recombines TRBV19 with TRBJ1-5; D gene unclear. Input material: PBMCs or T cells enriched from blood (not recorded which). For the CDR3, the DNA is TGTGCCAGTAGATATAGGGCCACGGAGGCAAGCAATCAGCCCCAGCATTTT. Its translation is CASRYRATEASNQPQHF.